The 28 T cell receptor beta chains below all came from one sample that was sequenced in a study of blood T cell repertoires in COVID-19. Some clones are missing from TCRdb's copy, which holds only in-frame ones; the method was immunoSEQ multiplex PCR. The sample includes 85,000 to 100,000 clones, around nine tenths of them seen just once. Sequenced sample: peripheral blood. The receptors derive from a man in his fifties with COVID-19, enrolled during active disease.

The chain employs TRBV5-1 and TRBJ2-1; D not resolved. This CDR3 has 14 amino acids. Looked up from germline, CDR1 is SGHRS and CDR2 is YFSETQ. Trimming removed 5 bases from V and 0 bases from J, with 9 bases in between. For the CDR3, the DNA is TGCGCCAGCAGGATCTCGAGCTCCTACAATGAGCAGTTCTTC. This sequence encodes CASRISSSYNEQFF. The full variable domain, its missing parts supplied by reference TRBV5-1 and TRBJ2-1, is KAGVTQTPRYLIKTRGQQVTLSCSPISGHRSVSWYQQTPGQGLQFLFEYFSETQRNKGNFPGRFSGRQFSNSRSEMNVSTLELGDSALYLCASRISSSYNEQFFGPGTRLTVL.

This chain uses TRBV25-1 with TRBJ1-2, with D possibly TRBD1 on 5 matching bases. V was pared by 6 bases and J by 6 bases, with 11 bases between. Germline CDR1 and CDR2: MGHDK and SYGVNS. This CDR3 is 12 amino acids long. The DNA of the CDR3 is TGTGCCAGCAGCCAAGGGGTGAATGGCTACACCTTC. It specifies CASSQGVNGYTF.

The rearrangement links TRBV9 to TRBJ1-1; D is possibly TRBD1 (5 bases). Germline V CDR1 and CDR2: SGDLS, YYNGEE. The CDR3 totals 14 residues. Trimming removed 0 bases from V and 0 bases from J, with 6 bases in between. The CDR3 coding sequence is TGTGCCAGCAGCGTAGGACAGTTGAACACTGAAGCTTTCTTT. This codes for CASSVGQLNTEAFF. Looking up the rest from reference TRBV9 and TRBJ1-1 gives the full variable domain: DSGVTQTPKHLITATGQRVTLRCSPRSGDLSVYWYQQSLDQGLQFLIQYYNGEERAKGNILERFSAQQFPDLHSELNLSSLELGDSALYFCASSVGQLNTEAFFGQGTRLTVV.

The gene calls are TRBV18 and TRBJ2-7, with 7 positions matching TRBD1. The germline V gene encodes CDR1 KGHSH and CDR2 LQKENI. The trim removed 5 bases at V and 3 bases at J, leaving 7 bases unmatched. The CDR3 is 14 amino acids. CDR3 sequence (DNA): TGTGCCAGCTCATCAGGGACAGCTGGCTACGAGCAGTACTTC. Its protein product is CASSSGTAGYEQYF.

The chain joins TRBV7-8 to TRBJ1-6, with 10 nucleotides matching TRBD1. The CDR3 covers 15 residues. Germline V gene lookup returns CDR1 SGHVS and CDR2 FQNEAQ. V shed 5 bases and J 9 bases; nucleotides not matched to a gene: 7. The CDR3 coding sequence is TGTGCCAGCAGCCAGTACCGGGACAGGGGTTCACCCCTCCACTTT. Encoded protein: CASSQYRDRGSPLHF.

The V gene is TRBV28, the J gene TRBJ1-3, with 8 nucleotides matching TRBD1. CDR1 MDHEN and CDR2 SYDVKM come from the germline V gene. Losses at the gene ends were 2 bases for V and 4 bases for J; bases not matched to a gene: 7. This CDR3 comprises 16 residues. CDR3 coding DNA: TGTGCCAGCAGTTTACCGTCTCGGACAGGGGGAAACACCATATATTTT. It specifies CASSLPSRTGGNTIYF.

The V call is TRBV19, the J call TRBJ1-2, with D perhaps TRBD1 (5 bases). The CDR3 has 16 residues. CDR1 and CDR2 (germline): LNHDA, SQIVND (reference sequence). Between the trimmed V and J ends, which lost 5 bases and 2 bases, there was a span of 18 bases. The CDR3 is CASSHLGGAENYGYTF. DNA for the CDR3: TGTGCCAGTAGTCACCTCGGAGGGGCGGAAAACTATGGCTACACCTTC.

This chain links TRBV27 with TRBJ1-2, with 11 bases aligning to TRBD1. The CDR3 spans 16 residues. In germline, CDR1 is MNHEY, CDR2 SMNVEV (reference sequence). J lost 3 bases, V lost 2 bases, and 5 bases had no gene match. The CDR3 DNA reads TGTGCCAGCAGTTTAAGGGGACAGGGGGTACACTATGGCTACACCTTC. Translation: CASSLRGQGVHYGYTF.

This chain joins TRBV19 and TRBJ1-5; D gene ambiguous. V was pared by 5 bases and J by 0 bases, with 11 bases between. CDR3 length equals 15 residues. CDR1 is LNHDA, CDR2 SQIVND, per germline (reference sequence). CDR3 in amino acids: CASSFGIYSNQPQHF. The CDR3 DNA sequence: TGTGCCAGTAGTTTCGGTATCTATAGCAATCAGCCCCAGCATTTT.

With regard to this clone: The same CDR3 arises from other DNA sequences in this sample as well. The chain combines TRBV5-1 with TRBJ2-7; TRBD1 matches at 8 bases. Losses at the gene ends were 0 bases for V and 4 bases for J; bases not matched to a gene: 3. Per germline, CDR1 SGHRS and CDR2 YFSETQ. The CDR3 contains 14 residues. DNA for the CDR3: TGCGCCAGCAGCTTGGGGGACAGGAGTTACGAGCAGTACTTC. This gives the protein CASSLGDRSYEQYF. The full variable domain, with the rest looked up from reference TRBV5-1 and TRBJ2-7, is KAGVTQTPRYLIKTRGQQVTLSCSPISGHRSVSWYQQTPGQGLQFLFEYFSETQRNKGNFPGRFSGRQFSNSRSEMNVSTLELGDSALYLCASSLGDRSYEQYFGPGTRLTVT.

The genes are TRBV6-1 and TRBJ1-5; no reliable D call. The germline gives CDR1 MNHNS, CDR2 SASEGT. The CDR3 totals 15 residues. Trimming removed 3 bases at V and 2 bases at J, with 11 bases between. The CDR3 nucleotides read TGTGCCAGCAGTGATCAGGCTGGTGGCAATCAGCCCCAGCATTTT. It encodes CASSDQAGGNQPQHF.

The rearrangement joins TRBV14 to TRBJ1-3; TRBD1 matches 8 bases. Germline-derived CDR1 and CDR2 are SGHDN and FVKESK. The CDR3 covers 17 residues. V lost 3 bases and J lost 0; bases outside the gene matches: 7. The CDR3 nucleotides are TGTGCCAGCAGCCACCTCAGGGGGCCTGGCTCTGGAAACACCATATATTTT. This gives the protein CASSHLRGPGSGNTIYF.

This rearrangement joins TRBV5-8 to TRBJ1-2; D possibly corresponds to TRBD1 (6 bases). Trimming left V 2 bases short and J 4 bases short, with 9 bases between. This CDR3 is built from 13 residues. The V gene's germline CDR1 is SGHTS and CDR2 YDEGEE. The CDR3 is CASSFQGTYGYTF. The CDR3 region has the DNA TGTGCCAGCAGCTTCCAGGGGACCTATGGCTACACCTTC. Based on the CDR3 plus reference TRBV5-8 and TRBJ1-2, the full variable domain is EAGVTQSPTHLIKTRGQQATLRCSPISGHTSVYWYQQALGLGLQFLLWYDEGEERNRGNFPPRFSGRQFPNYSSELNVNALELEDSALYLCASSFQGTYGYTFGSGTRLTVV.

The chain recombines TRBV2 with TRBJ1-1; tentatively, D is TRBD1 (5 bases). CDR3 length equals 15 residues. V lost 8 bases and J 0 bases, leaving 16 bases between the germline ends. Germline CDR1 SNHLY, CDR2 FYNNEI. Written as DNA, the CDR3 is TGTGCCAGCTCCTCGGGACTACGCATGAACACTGAAGCTTTCTTT. Protein product: CASSSGLRMNTEAFF.

The rearrangement joins TRBV3-1 (or the pseudogene TRBV3-2) to TRBJ2-1, with D unresolved. The ends were cut back, 4 bases at V and 0 bases at J, with 4 bases in the middle. The CDR3 runs 13 residues. Germline V gene sequence: CDR1 LGHDT, CDR2 YNNKEL (reference sequence). CDR3 amino acids: CASSRLSYNEQFF. The CDR3 DNA is TGTGCCAGCAGCCGTCTCTCCTACAATGAGCAGTTCTTC.

CDR3 sequence reads: CASSLQRANQPQHF. The CDR3, as DNA: TGTGCCAGCAGCCTACAGAGGGCTAATCAGCCCCAGCATTTT. The V call is TRBV7-8, the J call TRBJ1-5; D gene uncertain. V was shortened by 5 bases and J by 4 bases, with 12 bases between the two germline ends. The CDR3 contains 14 residues. Germline V gene lookup returns CDR1 SGHVS and CDR2 FQNEAQ.

V is TRBV24-1 and J is TRBJ1-2, with a possible D match to TRBD1 (6 bases). V was trimmed by 7 bases and J by 8 bases, leaving 16 bases between them. Germline V gene lookup returns CDR1 KGHDR and CDR2 SFDVKD. CDR3 length equals 13 residues. CDR3 nucleotides: TGTGCCACCAGCAGGGGCGACGAAAAAGGCTACACCTTC. Amino acid sequence: CATSRGDEKGYTF.

This chain connects TRBV4-1 to TRBJ2-7, with D perhaps TRBD2 (7 bases). Trimming took 1 base from V and 2 from J, leaving 9 bases between them. Per the germline V gene, CDR1 is MGHRA and CDR2 is YSYEKL. The CDR3 runs 14 residues. The CDR3 nucleotides read TGCGCCAGCAGCCAAGGAGGGGGGGCCTACGAGCAGTACTTC. It yields the protein CASSQGGGAYEQYF.

This clone was detected once. The chain recombines TRBV25-1 with TRBJ2-1; 11 bases align to TRBD2. This CDR3 is built from 18 residues. V shed 6 bases and J 3 bases; nucleotides not matched to a gene: 13. Germline values: CDR1 MGHDK, CDR2 SYGVNS. The CDR3 protein is CASSGEQGLAGGYNEQFF. The CDR3 DNA reads TGTGCCAGCAGCGGTGAGCAAGGTCTAGCGGGGGGCTACAATGAGCAGTTCTTC.

This clone turned up a few times. This chain connects TRBV2 to TRBJ1-3; 7 bases line up with TRBD1. Germline CDR1 is SNHLY and CDR2 is FYNNEI. The CDR3 is 14 amino acids. With 4 bases clipped from V and 4 bases from J, the junction kept 4 bases outside the gene matches. The CDR3 loop reads CASSGQGQGNTIYF. CDR3 coding DNA: TGTGCCAGCAGTGGACAGGGTCAAGGAAACACCATATATTTT.

This clone appeared a single time. The V and J genes are TRBV11-2 and TRBJ1-2; possible D gene TRBD1, 6 bases. This CDR3 has 17 amino acids. Germline CDR1 SGHAT, CDR2 FQNNGV. Trimming took off 1 base at V and 6 bases at J, with 21 bases between the two ends. The CDR3 nucleotides are TGTGCCAGCAGCTTAGCCACCTTACGGGGGGCCCCCCATGGCTACACCTTC. It is translated as CASSLATLRGAPHGYTF.

The chain has TRBV2 and TRBJ1-2; D is perhaps TRBD1 (6 bases). This CDR3 region has 15 residues. V was clipped by 4 bases and J by 6 bases, with 18 bases between them. CDR1 SNHLY and CDR2 FYNNEI come from the germline V gene. The CDR3 DNA is TGTGCCAGCAGTGCGTCTACGACAGGAATGGATGGCTACACCTTC. Translating gives CASSASTTGMDGYTF.

The rearrangement uses TRBV19 and TRBJ2-2; D is uncertain. Germline CDR1 is LNHDA and CDR2 is SQIVND (reference sequence). This CDR3 spans 12 amino acids. Trimming stripped 5 bases from V and 7 bases from J, with 8 bases between. CDR3 bases: TGTGCCAGTAGTCTGCTAATCGGGGAGCTGTTTTTT. Translating it yields CASSLLIGELFF.

The gene calls are TRBV2 and TRBJ2-1; TRBD2 agrees at 10 bases. Germline lookup yields CDR1 SNHLY and CDR2 FYNNEI. The V segment lost 6 bases and the J segment 5 bases; nucleotides outside the gene matches: 10. The CDR3 contains 16 residues. CDR3 sequence: CASRASSGGDHNEQFF. CDR3 bases: TGTGCCAGCAGGGCCAGCAGCGGGGGGGACCACAATGAGCAGTTCTTC.

The chain employs TRBV28 and TRBJ1-2; TRBD1 is a possible D gene (6 bases). This CDR3 comprises 13 residues. CDR1 and CDR2 from the germline V gene are MDHEN and SYDVKM. Deletions cut 2 bases from V and 7 bases from J, with 11 bases between. In DNA form, the CDR3 reads TGTGCCAGCAGTTTACCAGGGGTAGGTGGCTACACCTTC. Translated: CASSLPGVGGYTF.

This clone appeared a few times. This sequence joins TRBV11-2 and TRBJ1-3, with D uncertain. Germline CDR1 is SGHAT and CDR2 is FQNNGV. The CDR3 has 12 amino acids. Trimming shortened V by 6 bases and J by 0 bases, and 3 bases separated the two germline ends. CDR3 DNA sequence: TGTGCCAGCAGTAACTCTGGAAACACCATATATTTT. Translated, it gives CASSNSGNTIYF.

The chain is built from TRBV7-8 and TRBJ2-1; D call uncertain. The CDR3 has 20 residues. V was cut by 5 bases and J by 3 bases, with 29 bases left in between. The germline gives CDR1 SGHVS, CDR2 FQNEAQ. This chain's CDR3 is CASSTPHRRQPINHYNEQFF. The CDR3 coding sequence is TGTGCCAGCAGCACACCCCACCGGCGGCAGCCGATTAACCACTACAATGAGCAGTTCTTC.

V gene TRBV27 combines with J gene TRBJ2-2; possibly TRBD1 for D (5 bases). The CDR3 has 16 residues. CDR1 is MNHEY and CDR2 is SMNVEV in the germline V gene (reference sequence). The V end was cut by 6 bases, the J end by 6 bases, with 20 bases between. Here the CDR3 DNA reads TGTGCCAGCAGCCGAAGGGGCGAAACGCGCCCCGGGGAGCTGTTTTTT. Residues: CASSRRGETRPGELFF.